The T cell receptor beta chain described here comes from a study of cytotoxic CD8 clonotypes in ibrutinib-treated CLL (dated by TCRdb to the early 2020s). About the investigation overall: The cohort was composed of about a dozen relapsed/refractory and approximately 14 treatment-naive patients; IGHV unmutated status was identified in under 18 patients. The response samples were drawn at a median of approximately twelve months into treatment, with a range of about 6 to 36 months. Every sample from remission and from progressive disease was obtained while the patients were still on ibrutinib. Cryopreserved peripheral blood mononuclear cells were collected before treatment, at response, and at either disease progression or sustained remission. An average of roughly 270,000 productive templates and 94,082 productive rearrangements was obtained per sample. Partial responses were observed in about 25 patients and complete responses in 2; after a median follow-up of roughly 72 months, remission was maintained in about 15 patients and progression was observed in roughly 12. Of the 70 to 90 people in the trial, approximately 24 had longitudinal samples available. What the research found in general, with its limitations: At ibrutinib response clonality went up, during sustained remission it held steady, and at progression it dropped back toward baseline. Public clonotypes were rare and either shrank or stayed stable during treatment, and the rise in clonality at ibrutinib response reflected expansion of private clonotypes. Baseline clonality was found to be higher than that of age-matched healthy donors and was strongly correlated with circulating CD8+ T-cell counts. Sampling times were not matched between patients in sustained remission and patients whose disease was progressing, and lymph node repertoires were not examined.

A MiSeq instrument was used for deep resolution sequencing, which targeted depths ranging from 1 in 1 million up to 1 in 200,000 T cells, with coverage averaging 10x for each clonotype. The immunoSEQ hsTCRB Kit was used to generate TCR beta libraries. The study's own analysis went as follows. ImmunoSEQ Data Assistant and ImmunoSEQ Analyzer were used for data analysis, and V, D and J genes were assigned according to IMGT definitions. Clonality, with values ranging from 0 to 1, was calculated as one minus the normalized Shannon entropy of productive rearrangement frequencies. Only overrepresented clonotypes making up at least 0.05% of the repertoire of each patient were included in the public clonotype analysis. Approximately 14 age-matched healthy donor repertoires from immuneACCESS were used as controls for clonality. In its TCRdb copy, this immuneACCESS table keeps in-frame sequences only and misses some clones. Where compared with another copy, unresolved V genes explain less than half of these, and the others have no known cause. V and J calls plus clone size are reproduced from that table; the DNA served to infer D and trimming. The sample table holds fewer than 30,000 clones, of which 68% were seen once. Of the sample, about 30% falls within the top ten clones.

Regarding this clone: Its antigen remains undetermined. No much larger clone exists at a distance of one base, and base qualities are not known.

CDR1 and CDR2, per the germline V gene, are MGHRA and YSYEKL. Clipping removes 0 bases from V and 3 bases from J, with 7 as the unmatched junction base count. The CDR3 holds 17 amino acids from the cysteine to the phenylalanine. Just CDR3 DNA is preserved here, 51 bases in frame from base 1. What this sample's time point label stands for: around 25 months on ibrutinib. For TCR beta library preparation, approximately 2 micrograms of genomic DNA were isolated from cryopreserved PBMCs. High-throughput TCR beta sequencing was performed on longitudinal blood samples from CLL patients receiving ibrutinib monotherapy. The patients took part in an open-label, single-center phase 2 trial of ibrutinib monotherapy.

Sequences were derived from PBMCs, sampled after 24 months of ibrutinib treatment. The receptor was isolated from a human donor with chronic lymphocytic leukemia. Recombination connected TRBV4-1 to TRBJ1-4, with 7 bases in between that match TRBD1. The CDR3 region reads CASSQDPPGQPNEKLFF. The bases read TGCGCCAGCAGCCAAGATCCACCGGGACAGCCTAATGAAAAACTGTTTTTT.